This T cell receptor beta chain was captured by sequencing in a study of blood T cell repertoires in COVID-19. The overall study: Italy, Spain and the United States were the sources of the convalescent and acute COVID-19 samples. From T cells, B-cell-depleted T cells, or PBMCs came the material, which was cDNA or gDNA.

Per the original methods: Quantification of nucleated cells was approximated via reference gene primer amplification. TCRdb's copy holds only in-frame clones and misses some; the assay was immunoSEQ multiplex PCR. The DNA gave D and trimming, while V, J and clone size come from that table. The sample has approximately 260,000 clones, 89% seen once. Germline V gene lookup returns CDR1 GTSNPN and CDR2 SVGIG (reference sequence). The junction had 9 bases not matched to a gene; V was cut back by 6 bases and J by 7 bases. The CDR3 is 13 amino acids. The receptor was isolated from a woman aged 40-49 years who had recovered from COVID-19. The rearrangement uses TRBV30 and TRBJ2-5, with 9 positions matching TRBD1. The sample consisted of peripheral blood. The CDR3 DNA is TGTGCCTGTCAACAGGGGGCGGGCGGGACCCAGTACTTC. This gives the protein CACQQGAGGTQYF.